This T cell receptor beta chain was captured by sequencing in a study of tumor and adjacent non-tumor tissue in lung cancer. Study overall: On average, productive TCRbeta reads reached a few million per sample. Study-wide findings and caveats: Tumor repertoires had a smaller top 100 clone share than normal lung.

A modified ARM-PCR protocol with three rounds of nested PCR amplified TCRbeta. TCRdb processed the multiplex PCR reads anew with MiXCR; each CDR3 protein has one entry. The data contain 220,000 or so distinct CDR3 sequences, about 71% of them singletons. Trimming took off 2 bases at V and 1 base at J, with 12 bases between the two ends. Germline CDR1 and CDR2: SGHTA and FQGNSA. The CDR3 has 16 residues. In its sample, this clonotype was seen once. Its target is not known. No cell sorting was done before RNA was extracted from the tissue. Chemotherapy-naive patients with new lung cancer underwent thoracic surgery in China, August–November 2014.

The TCR sequence derives from a man aged 60 to 69 with non-small cell lung cancer. J is TRBJ1-5 and V is TRBV7-2; tentatively, D is TRBD1 (5 bases). Sequenced input: lung tumor tissue. The CDR3 DNA follows: TGTGCCAGCAGCTTATGGGGGGTTGGGAGCAATCAGCCCCAGCATTTT. As protein: CASSLWGVGSNQPQHF. Drawing the rest from reference TRBV7-2 and TRBJ1-5, the complete variable domain is GAGVSQSPSNKVTEKGKDVELRCDPISGHTALYWYRQSLGQGLEFLIYFQGNSAPDKSGLPSDRFSAERTGGSVSTLTIQRTQQEDSAVYLCASSLWGVGSNQPQHFGDGTRLSIL.